One and the same sample provided the 14 T cell receptor beta chains below, sequenced in a study of T cell repertoires in cytomegalovirus infection. One entry per CDR3 protein, called by TCRdb with MiXCR from the reads. The profile shows under 300,000 distinct CDR3 sequences, roughly 21% of them singletons. These TCRs' antigens remain unknown. The input for sequencing was cultured PBMCs, taken from culture after CMV antigen stimulation. The receptors here all came from a human donor in good health (CMV status not recorded). Some clones in this sample may be carry-over from other donors' samples.

This clonotype showed up just a few times. The rearrangement uses TRBV4-2 and TRBJ2-3; 11 positions agree with TRBD2. The CDR3 consists of 18 residues. Looked up from germline, CDR1 is LGHNA and CDR2 is YNFKEQ. V dropped 4 bases and J dropped 7; count of bases not matched to a gene: 16. Here the CDR3 reads CASSRTTVGLAGLNTQYF. Written as DNA, the CDR3 is TGTGCCAGCAGCCGGACAACCGTCGGACTAGCGGGCCTAAATACGCAGTATTTT.

The chain employs TRBV20-1 and TRBJ1-2; D remains ambiguous. Germline V lookup: CDR1 DFQATT, CDR2 SNEGSKA (reference sequence). V lost 1 base to trimming and J lost 5 bases, with 17 bases between them. The CDR3 is 15 amino acids. DNA for the CDR3: TGCAGTGCTAGAGGCCGCGAGGGATACGCATATGGCTACACCTTC. Protein sequence: CSARGREGYAYGYTF.

This clonotype was observed a handful of times. The J gene is TRBJ2-1, the V gene TRBV27; D gene uncertain. Deletions cut 3 bases from V and 1 base from J, with 13 bases between. The CDR3 has 16 amino acids. The germline CDR1 and CDR2 sequences are MNHEY and SMNVEV (reference sequence). The CDR3 DNA sequence: TGTGCCAGCAGTTTTGTGGTACGTACATCCTACAATGAGCAGTTCTTC. Its translation: CASSFVVRTSYNEQFF.

This clonotype was recorded a few times. The rearrangement joins TRBV2 to TRBJ2-3; 9 nucleotides line up with TRBD2. With 4 bases clipped from V and 0 bases from J, the junction kept 5 bases outside the gene matches. The CDR3 runs to 16 residues. CDR1 and CDR2 (germline): SNHLY, FYNNEI. The CDR3 DNA follows: TGTGCCAGCAGTGGACTAGCGGTGACTAGCACAGATACGCAGTATTTT. Residues: CASSGLAVTSTDTQYF.

The chain is built from TRBV5-6 and TRBJ2-3; TRBD2 matches 11 bases. The junction had 7 bases not matched to a gene; V was cut back by 0 bases and J by 4 bases. The CDR3 covers 17 residues. Germline CDR1 and CDR2: SGHDT and YYEEEE. CDR3 sequence reads: CASSLVGSGRAADTQYF. Here the CDR3 DNA reads TGTGCCAGCAGCTTGGTGGGTAGCGGGAGGGCCGCAGATACGCAGTATTTT.

V gene TRBV30 combines with J gene TRBJ2-1, with 7 bases aligning to TRBD2. Germline values: CDR1 GTSNPN, CDR2 SVGIG (reference sequence). The CDR3 consists of 16 residues. With V trimmed by 1 base and J by 1 base, 7 bases remained unmatched. The CDR3 sequence: CAWSGEAGDSYNEQFF. CDR3 coding DNA: TGTGCCTGGAGTGGGGAGGCGGGGGATTCCTACAATGAGCAGTTCTTC.

This clonotype was seen at least ten times. V gene TRBV27 combines with J gene TRBJ2-3; D is perhaps TRBD2 (5 bases). The ends were cut back, 4 bases at V and 5 bases at J, with 13 bases in the middle. Germline assignment: CDR1 MNHEY and CDR2 SMNVEV (reference sequence). There are 14 residues in the CDR3. The CDR3 reads CASSSSGRVDTQYF. CDR3 sequence (DNA): TGTGCCAGCAGTTCCAGCGGTCGTGTAGATACGCAGTATTTT.

V is TRBV18 and J is TRBJ2-1, with no clear D. The germline V and J ends were trimmed by 1 base and 11 bases, with 6 bases remaining between them. Germline CDR1 is KGHSH and CDR2 is LQKENI. The CDR3 extends over 11 amino acids. The DNA of the CDR3 is TGTGCCAGCTCACCACAGGATCAGCAGTTCTTC. Protein sequence: CASSPQDQQFF.

This chain connects TRBV6-1 to TRBJ2-7; 7 bases agree with TRBD2. This CDR3 is built from 13 residues. Germline V lookup: CDR1 MNHNS, CDR2 SASEGT. V lost 5 bases to trimming and J lost 3 bases; unmatched junction nucleotides: 4. The chain's CDR3 is CASSRDYLYEQYV. In nucleotides, the CDR3 is TGTGCCAGCAGTCGGGACTACCTCTACGAGCAGTACGTC.

This clonotype was counted at least ten times. The chain employs TRBV4-3 and TRBJ1-4; TRBD1 matches at 7 bases. J lost 7 bases, V lost 1 base, and 3 bases had no gene match. The CDR3 sequence is 14 residues long. The germline V gene encodes CDR1 LGHNA and CDR2 YSLEER. The CDR3 here is CASSQGQGVEKLFF. The CDR3 DNA sequence: TGCGCCAGCAGCCAAGGACAGGGTGTTGAAAAACTGTTTTTT.

This clonotype was seen a handful of times. The chain uses TRBV7-2 and TRBJ2-2; maybe TRBD2 (7 bases). The germline gives CDR1 SGHTA, CDR2 FQGNSA. V lost 7 bases and J lost 5, with 14 bases in between. The CDR3 has 14 amino acids. CDR3: CASTPRGGTGELFF. CDR3 bases: TGTGCCAGCACCCCCAGGGGAGGGACCGGGGAGCTGTTTTTT. Looking up the rest from reference TRBV7-2 and TRBJ2-2 gives the full variable domain: GAGVSQSPSNKVTEKGKDVELRCDPISGHTALYWYRQSLGQGLEFLIYFQGNSAPDKSGLPSDRFSAERTGGSVSTLTIQRTQQEDSAVYLCASTPRGGTGELFFGEGSRLTVL.

This clonotype occurred many times. V gene TRBV4-1 combines with J gene TRBJ2-3; TRBD2 matches at 11 bases. The germline V gene encodes CDR1 MGHRA and CDR2 YSYEKL. The CDR3 is 18 residues long. V was pared by 1 base and J by 5 bases, with 11 bases of the junction left unmatched. CDR3 in DNA: TGCGCCAGCAGCCAAGTATTAGCGGGAGGGCCCGGTATAGATACGCAGTATTTT. This encodes CASSQVLAGGPGIDTQYF.

This clonotype has at least ten counts. The J gene is TRBJ1-1, the V gene TRBV7-2, with D possibly matching TRBD1 (5 bases). This CDR3 is 14 amino acids long. The germline V gene has CDR1 SGHTA and CDR2 FQGNSA. The ends were cut back, 5 bases at V and 1 base at J, with 11 bases in the middle. CDR3 sequence reads: CASSINQGNTEAFF. In nucleotides, the CDR3 is TGTGCCAGCAGCATTAATCAGGGGAACACTGAAGCTTTCTTT. Complete variable domain (other parts from reference TRBV7-2 and TRBJ1-1): GAGVSQSPSNKVTEKGKDVELRCDPISGHTALYWYRQSLGQGLEFLIYFQGNSAPDKSGLPSDRFSAERTGGSVSTLTIQRTQQEDSAVYLCASSINQGNTEAFFGQGTRLTVV.

This clonotype was seen many times. The chain recombines TRBV7-3 with TRBJ2-5, with D maybe TRBD1 (5 bases). CDR3 length equals 13 residues. Germline V gene data show CDR1 as SGHTA and CDR2 as FQGTGA. Trimming shortened V by 1 base and J by 4 bases, and 7 bases separated the two germline ends. CDR3 sequence (DNA): TGTGCCAGCAGCTTAAACAGGAGAGAGACCCAGTACTTC. Translated, it gives CASSLNRRETQYF.